These 12 T cell receptor beta chains were all obtained from the same sample, sequenced in a study of blood T cells in healthy people across ages. Sample-barcoded 5' priming and a J-beta primer mix drove a second PCR of 7 to 11 cycles. TCRdb fed the 5' RACE reads into MiXCR, producing one record per CDR3 protein. The profile shows about a million distinct CDR3 sequences, more than 30% of them singletons. The sequencing sample was made of blood. All receptors derive from a man younger than 35 in good health.

This chain links TRBV27 with TRBJ1-1, with 12 bases identical to TRBD1. The ends lost 2 bases at V and 4 bases at J; junction bases unmatched: 11. From germline, CDR1 is MNHEY and CDR2 SMNVEV (reference sequence). This CDR3 has 18 residues. The chain's CDR3 is CASSLKIGTGGRITEAFF. The CDR3 DNA sequence: TGTGCCAGCAGTTTAAAAATTGGGACAGGGGGCAGGATCACTGAAGCTTTCTTT.

The rearrangement joins TRBV28 to TRBJ1-1; 9 positions agree with TRBD1. This CDR3 has 15 amino acids. With V trimmed by 5 bases and J by 4 bases, 8 bases remained unmatched. Germline V gene data show CDR1 as MDHEN and CDR2 as SYDVKM. This chain's CDR3 is CASSPHRDRVTEAFF. CDR3 bases: TGTGCCAGCAGTCCGCACCGGGACAGGGTCACTGAAGCTTTCTTT.

V is TRBV20-1 and J is TRBJ2-3; 14 bases match TRBD2. This CDR3 is 14 amino acids long. The V gene end was trimmed by 5 bases and the J gene end by 12 bases; junction bases not matched to a gene: 10. Germline CDR1 reads DFQATT; CDR2 reads SNEGSKA (reference sequence). CDR3 sequence: CSAGGTSGGAIQYF. The CDR3 DNA is TGCAGTGCTGGGGGGACTAGCGGGGGCGCCATTCAGTATTTT.

The table lists this clonotype with a few counts. The chain links TRBV9 to TRBJ1-2, with 7 bases that match TRBD1. CDR1 SGDLS and CDR2 YYNGEE come from the germline V gene. The CDR3 runs to 14 residues. V lost 3 bases and J lost 2; bases outside the gene matches: 4. CDR3: CASSAGQQNYGYTF. CDR3 DNA sequence: TGTGCCAGCAGCGCGGGACAGCAGAACTATGGCTACACCTTC. The whole variable domain, filled in from reference TRBV9 and TRBJ1-2, reads DSGVTQTPKHLITATGQRVTLRCSPRSGDLSVYWYQQSLDQGLQFLIQYYNGEERAKGNILERFSAQQFPDLHSELNLSSLELGDSALYFCASSAGQQNYGYTFGSGTRLTVV.

Notes on this clonotype: One end of the junction does not line up with germline, which may come from a read error. V and J are TRBV6-1 and TRBJ1-5, with 7 bases that match TRBD1. Looked up from germline, CDR1 is MNHNS and CDR2 is SASEGT. The CDR3 has 15 residues. The CDR3 protein is CAGSEGQRFGQPQHF. The CDR3 DNA reads TGTGCCGGCAGTGAGGGACAGCGATTCGGTCAGCCCCAGCATTTT.

The chain couples TRBV4-3 to TRBJ2-2, with 9 positions matching TRBD1. V lost 0 bases and J lost 1; bases outside the gene matches: 6. CDR1 is LGHNA, CDR2 YSLEER, per germline. This CDR3 is 18 amino acids long. The CDR3 DNA sequence: TGCGCCAGCAGCCAAGAAAACAGGGGGCATGGGAACACCGGGGAGCTGTTTTTT. Translating gives CASSQENRGHGNTGELFF.

This clonotype was seen only a few times. The chain has TRBV6-5 and TRBJ1-5, with 9 bases lining up with TRBD1. The CDR3 is 15 residues long. In germline, CDR1 is MNHEY, CDR2 SVGAGI. V lost 6 bases and J lost 3; bases outside the gene matches: 6. CDR3 in amino acids: CASRKDRGNNQPQHF. The CDR3 region has the DNA TGTGCCAGCAGGAAGGACAGGGGAAACAATCAGCCCCAGCATTTT.

Concerning this clonotype itself: A junction end diverges from the germline sequence, so it may reflect a read error. The V gene is TRBV24-1, the J gene TRBJ2-1; 7 nucleotides match TRBD1. CDR1 and CDR2 (germline): KGHDR, SFDVKD. This CDR3 contains 16 residues. The CDR3 reads CATSEPTGWSYKEQFF. DNA of the CDR3: TGTGCCACCAGTGAACCGACAGGGTGGTCCTACAAGGAGCAGTTCTTC.

This clonotype was counted once. This rearrangement joins TRBV9 to TRBJ1-2; maybe TRBD1 (5 bases). V was cut by 0 bases and J by 2 bases, with 17 bases left in between. In germline, CDR1 is SGDLS, CDR2 YYNGEE. This CDR3 has 17 residues. CDR3 nucleotides: TGTGCCAGCAGCGTAGAGGGACTAAACTTTCTAAACTATGGCTACACCTTC. It is translated as CASSVEGLNFLNYGYTF. The full variable domain, rest sourced from reference TRBV9 and TRBJ1-2, is DSGVTQTPKHLITATGQRVTLRCSPRSGDLSVYWYQQSLDQGLQFLIQYYNGEERAKGNILERFSAQQFPDLHSELNLSSLELGDSALYFCASSVEGLNFLNYGYTFGSGTRLTVV.

The rearrangement links TRBV9 to TRBJ2-3; 7 bases agree with TRBD2. The ends lost 6 bases at V and 0 bases at J; junction bases unmatched: 7. The CDR3 runs to 15 residues. Germline V gene lookup returns CDR1 SGDLS and CDR2 YYNGEE. CDR3 coding DNA: TGTGCCAGCACCCAATGGGGGGGGAGCACAGATACGCAGTATTTT. This sequence encodes CASTQWGGSTDTQYF. Full variable domain (rest looked up from reference TRBV9 and TRBJ2-3): DSGVTQTPKHLITATGQRVTLRCSPRSGDLSVYWYQQSLDQGLQFLIQYYNGEERAKGNILERFSAQQFPDLHSELNLSSLELGDSALYFCASTQWGGSTDTQYFGPGTRLTVL.

This clonotype occurred a few times. The chain recombines TRBV25-1 with TRBJ1-4; D gene uncertain. Trimming removed 6 bases from V and 8 bases from J, with 7 bases in between. CDR1 and CDR2 (germline): MGHDK, SYGVNS. The CDR3 has 11 residues. CDR3 loop: CASSSWEKLFF. CDR3 nucleotides: TGTGCCAGCAGCAGCTGGGAAAAACTGTTTTTT.

This rearrangement joins TRBV7-2 to TRBJ1-4; tentatively, D is TRBD1 (6 bases). The germline V gene has CDR1 SGHTA and CDR2 FQGNSA. Trimming left V 5 bases short and J 8 bases short, with 18 bases between. The CDR3 is 15 amino acids. CDR3 nucleotide sequence: TGTGCCAGCAGCATACTCCCACAGGGTGGAGAAAAACTGTTTTTT. Its protein product is CASSILPQGGEKLFF.